This TCR beta chain was captured by sequencing in a study of T cells in Graves' hyperthyroidism and ophthalmopathy. RNA transcripts gave rise to amplified TCR beta CDR3 regions. Primed by the HTBI set, a first-round RT-PCR was run on the TCR CDR3. TCRdb ran MiXCR on the multiplex PCR reads and lists one entry per CDR3 protein. The sample carries some 98,000 distinct CDR3 sequences, about 40% recorded once. This clonotype showed up many times. The study defined stable Graves' hyperthyroidism as no ophthalmopathy progression within 18 months. CDR3 size: 14 residues. V lost 2 bases, J lost 9 bases, and 4 bases stayed unmatched. CDR1 and CDR2 from the germline V gene are MNHNS and SASEGT.

This receptor was identified in a young woman with Graves' hyperthyroidism. The V call is TRBV6-1, the J call TRBJ2-7, with 13 bases that match TRBD2. The sequencing sample was made of peripheral blood or thyroid tissue (not recorded which). CDR3 nucleotides: TGTGCCAGCAGTGAAAGGACTAGCGGGAGTCGGCAGTACTTC. Its protein product is CASSERTSGSRQYF.